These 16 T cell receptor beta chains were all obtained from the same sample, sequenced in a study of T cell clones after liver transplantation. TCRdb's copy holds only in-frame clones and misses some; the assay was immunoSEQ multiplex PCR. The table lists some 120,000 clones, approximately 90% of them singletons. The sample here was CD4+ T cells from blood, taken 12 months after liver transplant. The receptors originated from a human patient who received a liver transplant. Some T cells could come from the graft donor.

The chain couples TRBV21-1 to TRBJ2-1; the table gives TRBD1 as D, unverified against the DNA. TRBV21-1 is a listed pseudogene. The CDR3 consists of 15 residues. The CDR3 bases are TGTGCCAGCAGCCACCGGGACACTCCCTACAATGAGCAGTTCTTC. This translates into CASSHRDTPYNEQFF.

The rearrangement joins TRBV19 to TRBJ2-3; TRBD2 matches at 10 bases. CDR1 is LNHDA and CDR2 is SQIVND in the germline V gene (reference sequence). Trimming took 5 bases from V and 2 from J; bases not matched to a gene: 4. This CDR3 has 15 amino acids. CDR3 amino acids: CASSLLAGLTDTQYF. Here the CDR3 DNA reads TGTGCCAGTAGTCTACTAGCGGGGCTCACAGATACGCAGTATTTT.

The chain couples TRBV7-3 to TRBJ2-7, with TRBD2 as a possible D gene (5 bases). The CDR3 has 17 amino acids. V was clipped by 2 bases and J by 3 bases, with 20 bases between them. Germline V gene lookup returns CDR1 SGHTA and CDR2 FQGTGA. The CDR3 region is CASSLAPGPSAGYEQYF. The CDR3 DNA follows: TGTGCCAGCAGCTTAGCCCCCGGGCCGTCCGCGGGCTACGAGCAGTACTTC.

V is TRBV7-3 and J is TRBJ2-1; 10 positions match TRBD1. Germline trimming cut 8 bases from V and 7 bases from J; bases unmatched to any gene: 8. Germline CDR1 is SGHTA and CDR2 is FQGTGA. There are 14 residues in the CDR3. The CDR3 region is CASGKTGGSNEQFF. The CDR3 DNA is TGTGCCAGCGGCAAGACAGGGGGCAGTAATGAGCAGTTCTTC.

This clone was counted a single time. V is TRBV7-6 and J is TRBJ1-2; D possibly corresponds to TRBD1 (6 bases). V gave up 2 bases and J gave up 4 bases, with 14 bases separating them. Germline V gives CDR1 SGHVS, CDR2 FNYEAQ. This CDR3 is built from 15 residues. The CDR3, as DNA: TGTGCCAGCAGCTTAAGTCTGGGGGCCTTCTATGGCTACACCTTC. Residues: CASSLSLGAFYGYTF.

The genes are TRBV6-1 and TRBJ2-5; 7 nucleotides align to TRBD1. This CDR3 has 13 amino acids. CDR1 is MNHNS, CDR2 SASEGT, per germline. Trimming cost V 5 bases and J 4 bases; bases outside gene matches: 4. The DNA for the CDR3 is TGTGCCAGCAGTCTGACAGGGATAGAGACCCAGTACTTC. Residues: CASSLTGIETQYF.

The CDR3 region has the DNA TGTGCCAGCAACCCCCTGGGACAGGGGGCAGATACGCAGTATTTT. Translation: CASNPLGQGADTQYF. The gene calls are TRBV5-6 and TRBJ2-3, with 11 bases aligning to TRBD1. V shed 6 bases and J 4 bases; nucleotides not matched to a gene: 7. CDR1 SGHDT and CDR2 YYEEEE come from the germline V gene. The CDR3 contains 15 residues.

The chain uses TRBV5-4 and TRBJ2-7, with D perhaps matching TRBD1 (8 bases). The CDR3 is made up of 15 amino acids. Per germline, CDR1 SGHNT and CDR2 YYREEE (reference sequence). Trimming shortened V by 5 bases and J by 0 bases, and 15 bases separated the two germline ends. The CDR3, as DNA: TGTGCCAGCAGAACGGACAGGGAGGGCTCCTACGAGCAGTACTTC. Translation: CASRTDREGSYEQYF.

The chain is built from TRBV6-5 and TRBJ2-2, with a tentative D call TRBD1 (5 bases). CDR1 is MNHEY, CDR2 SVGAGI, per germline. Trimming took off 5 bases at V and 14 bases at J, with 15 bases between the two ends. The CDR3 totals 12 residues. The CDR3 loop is CASSLGLVDLFF. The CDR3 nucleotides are TGTGCCAGCAGTCTGGGGCTCGTGGATCTGTTTTTT.

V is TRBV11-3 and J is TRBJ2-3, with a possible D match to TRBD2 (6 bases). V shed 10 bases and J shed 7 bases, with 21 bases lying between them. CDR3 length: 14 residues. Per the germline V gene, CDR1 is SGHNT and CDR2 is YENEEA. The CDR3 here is CATAEGKEPYTQYF. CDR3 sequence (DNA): TGTGCCACAGCGGAGGGGAAGGAACCCTATACGCAGTATTTT.

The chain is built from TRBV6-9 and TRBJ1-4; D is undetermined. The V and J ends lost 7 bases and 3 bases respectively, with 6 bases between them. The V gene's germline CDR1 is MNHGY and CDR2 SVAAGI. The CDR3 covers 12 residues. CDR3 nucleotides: TGTGCCAGCACCTACGCTAATGAAAAACTGTTTTTT. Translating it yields CASTYANEKLFF.

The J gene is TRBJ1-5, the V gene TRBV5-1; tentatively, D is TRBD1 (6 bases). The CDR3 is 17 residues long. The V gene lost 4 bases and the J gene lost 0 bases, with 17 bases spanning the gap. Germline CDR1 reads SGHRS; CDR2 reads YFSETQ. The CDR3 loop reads CASSDGTGPYSNQPQHF. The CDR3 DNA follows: TGCGCCAGCAGCGACGGCACAGGGCCCTATAGCAATCAGCCCCAGCATTTT.

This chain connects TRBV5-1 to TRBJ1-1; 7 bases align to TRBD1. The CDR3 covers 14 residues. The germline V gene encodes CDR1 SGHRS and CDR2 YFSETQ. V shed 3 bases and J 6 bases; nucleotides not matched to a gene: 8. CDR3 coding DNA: TGCGCCAGCAGCTCGCTACAGGGGACTGCTGAAGCTTTCTTT. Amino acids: CASSSLQGTAEAFF.

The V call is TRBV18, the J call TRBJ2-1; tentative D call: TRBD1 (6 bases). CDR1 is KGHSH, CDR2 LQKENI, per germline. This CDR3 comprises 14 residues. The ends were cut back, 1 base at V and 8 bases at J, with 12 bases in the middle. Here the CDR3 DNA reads TGTGCCAGCTCACCACTGGACAGTGACCATGAGCAGTTCTTC. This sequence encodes CASSPLDSDHEQFF.

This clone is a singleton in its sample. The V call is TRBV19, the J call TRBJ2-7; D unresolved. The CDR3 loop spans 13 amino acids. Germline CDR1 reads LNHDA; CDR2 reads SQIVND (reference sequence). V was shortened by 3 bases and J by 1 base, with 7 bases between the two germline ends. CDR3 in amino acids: CASSIGDSYEQYF. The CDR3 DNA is TGTGCCAGTAGTATCGGAGATTCCTACGAGCAGTACTTC.

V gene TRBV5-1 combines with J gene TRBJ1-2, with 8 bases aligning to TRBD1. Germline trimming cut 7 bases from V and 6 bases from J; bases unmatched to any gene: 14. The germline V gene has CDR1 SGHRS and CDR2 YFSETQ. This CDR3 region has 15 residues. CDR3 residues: CASRQGLGSEDGYTF. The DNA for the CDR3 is TGCGCCAGCCGACAGGGGTTAGGTTCCGAGGATGGCTACACCTTC.